This TCR beta chain stems from a study of sequential checkpoint blockade in melanoma (dated by TCRdb to between 2017 and 2020). With respect to the entire study: Patients were assigned by 1:1 randomization to either first-line nivolumab followed by ipilimumab (arm A) or ipilimumab followed by nivolumab (arm B). Around 20 patients had matched tumor biopsies taken before treatment and at week 13, after single-agent nivolumab (arm A) or ipilimumab (arm B). DNA from 91 pretreatment melanoma tumor samples underwent TCRbeta immunosequencing. Maintenance nivolumab was given following each of the two trial sequences. In 60% to 85% of the matched pre- and post-treatment tumor biopsy pairs, both biopsies came from the same lesion. General findings and caveats noted by the study authors: Validation of the response-prediction model combining TCR metrics and mutation burden is needed in larger, independent patient cohorts. Patients whose tumor T-cell fraction and clonality increased by week 13 were about 30 times more likely to achieve clinical benefit. Among patients in arm A, the nivolumab-first arm, pretreatment tumor TIL clonality was associated with response (P = .04). PD-L1 staining and CD8+ T-cell counts correlated with tumor T-cell fraction and clonality, whereas mutational load did not. Small sample sizes and reduced statistical power limited the analyses of tumor T-cell fraction within each arm.

Its CDR3 holds 15 amino acids, cysteine through phenylalanine. Of all the DNA, just the CDR3 is kept, 45 bases in frame from base 1. Ends trimmed: V by 3 bases, J by 8 bases; bases unmatched to a gene: 8. The germline V gene sets CDR1 to MDHEN and CDR2 to SYDVKM. Concerning this clone itself: It lacks a known antigen. The sample holds no much larger clone one base away, and base qualities are not on file.

The immunoSEQ Assay was used to immunosequence TCRbeta CDR3 regions from genomic DNA. Prior to high-throughput sequencing, genomic DNA was amplified by bias-controlled multiplex PCR. In the paper's pipeline: To quantify the absolute abundance of each unique TCRbeta CDR3 region, the sequences were collapsed and filtered. Clonality, defined as 1 minus Pielou's evenness, was calculated using productive rearrangements only. Tumor T-cell fraction was computed by normalizing TCRbeta template counts to usable DNA, estimated from several housekeeping genes. Clones with significantly greater frequencies in on-treatment versus baseline samples were identified using a previously published method. TCRdb took this table from immuneACCESS and kept in-frame rearrangements with V and J called. Such tables lack part of the clones; where checked against another copy, unresolved V genes explain under half of the gap, and the rest is unexplained. V, J and clone size are those of that table, while D and trimming were read from the DNA. The sample profile shows nearly 4,000 clones; just under 20% of them were found once. Around 26% of the sample is held by the ten biggest clonotypes.

This specimen's treatment or condition label, interpreted: randomized to nivolumab then ipilimumab (arm A) or the reverse (arm B). None of the patients in the trial had previously been given DNA-damaging chemotherapy. Samples were obtained from patients with melanoma enrolled in CheckMate 064, a randomized, open-label phase II trial of sequential checkpoint blockade. Tumor TCR sequencing used genomic DNA from formalin-fixed paraffin-embedded (FFPE) tissue samples. The TCR sequence derives from a human donor with melanoma. This specimen consisted of tumor tissue (inferred from file names), obtained from a patient given nivolumab and ipilimumab in sequence. This chain is built from TRBV28 and TRBJ1-4, with TRBD1 matching 8 junction bases. Read as DNA, the sequence is TGTGCCAGCAGTTTCAAAACAGGGGGTCGGGAAAAACTGTTTTTT. Protein translation: CASSFKTGGREKLFF.